This section outlines one T cell receptor beta chain sequence together with its context. Other nucleotide sequences from this sample produce the same CDR3. The data are from a study of blood T cell repertoires in COVID-19. The repertoire was sequenced with immunoSEQ multiplex PCR; TCRdb's copy has only in-frame clones and lacks some. The sample has roughly 230,000 clones, 70% to 90% seen once. J was trimmed by 5 bases and V by 6 bases; bases with no gene match: 7. The CDR3 runs to 14 residues. Germline values: CDR1 MNHEY, CDR2 SVGAGI. The sequence was collected from a woman aged 45-60 years who had been exposed to COVID-19. This sequence joins TRBV6-5 and TRBJ1-1; 9 bases agree with TRBD1. The sequencing input was PBMCs or T cells enriched from blood (not recorded which). In DNA, the CDR3 is TGTGCCAGCAGATCTACAGGGGGCGGAACTGAAGCTTTCTTT. This encodes CASRSTGGGTEAFF.